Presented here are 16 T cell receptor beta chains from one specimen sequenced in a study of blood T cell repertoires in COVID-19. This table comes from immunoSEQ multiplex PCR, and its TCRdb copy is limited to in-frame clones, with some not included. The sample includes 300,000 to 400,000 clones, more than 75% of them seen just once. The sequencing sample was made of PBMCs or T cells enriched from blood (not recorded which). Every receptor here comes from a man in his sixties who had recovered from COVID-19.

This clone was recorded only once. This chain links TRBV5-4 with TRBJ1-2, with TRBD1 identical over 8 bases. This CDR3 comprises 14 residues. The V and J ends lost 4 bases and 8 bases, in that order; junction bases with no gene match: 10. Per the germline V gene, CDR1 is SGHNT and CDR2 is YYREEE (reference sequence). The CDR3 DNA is TGTGCCAGCAGCATCACCGGGACAGGATACGGCTACACCTTC. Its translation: CASSITGTGYGYTF. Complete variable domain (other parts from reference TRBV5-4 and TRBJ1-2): ETGVTQSPTHLIKTRGQQVTLRCSSQSGHNTVSWYQQALGQGPQFIFQYYREEENGRGNFPPRFSGLQFPNYSSELNVNALELDDSALYLCASSITGTGYGYTFGSGTRLTVV.

The CDR3 DNA reads TGTGCCAGCAGCTTGGAACATACTAACTATGGCTACACCTTC. Amino acids: CASSLEHTNYGYTF. The chain joins TRBV5-5 to TRBJ1-2; D is undetermined. Germline CDR1 SGHKS, CDR2 YYEKEE (reference sequence). The CDR3 runs 14 residues. With 0 bases removed from V and 0 bases from J, the gap between germline ends came to 6 bases.

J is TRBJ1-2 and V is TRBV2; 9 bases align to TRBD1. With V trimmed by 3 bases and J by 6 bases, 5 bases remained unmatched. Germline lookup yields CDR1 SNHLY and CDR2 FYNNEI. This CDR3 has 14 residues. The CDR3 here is CASSERGQGNGYTF. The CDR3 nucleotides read TGTGCCAGCAGTGAGCGGGGACAGGGAAATGGCTACACCTTC.

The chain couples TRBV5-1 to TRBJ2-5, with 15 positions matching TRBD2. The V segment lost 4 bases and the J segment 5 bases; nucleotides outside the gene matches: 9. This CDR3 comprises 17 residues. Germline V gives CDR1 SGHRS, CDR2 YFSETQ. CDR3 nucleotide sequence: TGCGCCAGCAGCGTGGGACTAGCGGGAGGAATTGGGGAGACCCAGTACTTC. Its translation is CASSVGLAGGIGETQYF.

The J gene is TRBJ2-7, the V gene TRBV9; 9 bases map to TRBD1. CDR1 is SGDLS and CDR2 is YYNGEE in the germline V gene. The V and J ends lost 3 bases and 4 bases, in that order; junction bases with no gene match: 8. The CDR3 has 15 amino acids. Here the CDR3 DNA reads TGTGCCAGCAGCGGGGGACAGGGAATATCATACGAGCAGTACTTC. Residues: CASSGGQGISYEQYF. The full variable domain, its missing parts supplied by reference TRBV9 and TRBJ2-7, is DSGVTQTPKHLITATGQRVTLRCSPRSGDLSVYWYQQSLDQGLQFLIQYYNGEERAKGNILERFSAQQFPDLHSELNLSSLELGDSALYFCASSGGQGISYEQYFGPGTRLTVT.

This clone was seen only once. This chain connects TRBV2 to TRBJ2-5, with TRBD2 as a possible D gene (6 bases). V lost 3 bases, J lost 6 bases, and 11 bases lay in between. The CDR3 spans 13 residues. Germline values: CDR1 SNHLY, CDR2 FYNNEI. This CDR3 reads CASSDPGTQTQYF. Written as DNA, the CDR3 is TGTGCCAGCAGTGACCCGGGGACTCAGACCCAGTACTTC.

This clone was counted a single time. CDR3 in DNA: TGTGCCAGCGGCGGGGAGTATGGCTACACCTTC. This gives the protein CASGGEYGYTF. The V and J genes are TRBV6-5 and TRBJ1-2; unclear D gene. Germline V CDR1 and CDR2: MNHEY, SVGAGI. V lost 8 bases to trimming and J lost 5 bases, with 9 bases between them. The CDR3 contains 11 residues.

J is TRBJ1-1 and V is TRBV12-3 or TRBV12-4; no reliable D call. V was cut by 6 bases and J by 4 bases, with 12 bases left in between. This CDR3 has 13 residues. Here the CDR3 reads CASSTVNPTEAFF. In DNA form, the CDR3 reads TGTGCCAGCAGCACAGTAAATCCCACTGAAGCTTTCTTT.

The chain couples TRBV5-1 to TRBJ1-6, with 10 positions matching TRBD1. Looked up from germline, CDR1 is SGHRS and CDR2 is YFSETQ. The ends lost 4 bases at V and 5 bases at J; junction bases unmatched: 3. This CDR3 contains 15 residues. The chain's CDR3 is CASSVGQGDNSPLHF. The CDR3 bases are TGCGCCAGCAGCGTCGGACAGGGGGATAATTCACCCCTCCACTTT.

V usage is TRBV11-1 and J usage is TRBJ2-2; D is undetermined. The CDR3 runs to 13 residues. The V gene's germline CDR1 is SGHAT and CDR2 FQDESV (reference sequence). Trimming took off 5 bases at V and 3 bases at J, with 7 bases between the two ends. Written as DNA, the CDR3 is TGTGCCAGCAGCAAACAGTACACCGGGGAGCTGTTTTTT. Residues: CASSKQYTGELFF.

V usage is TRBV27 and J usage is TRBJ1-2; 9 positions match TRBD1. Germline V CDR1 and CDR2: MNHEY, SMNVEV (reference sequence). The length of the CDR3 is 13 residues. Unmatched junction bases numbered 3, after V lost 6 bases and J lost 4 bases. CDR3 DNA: TGTGCCAGCAGAAGGGGACAGGGCTATGGCTACACCTTC. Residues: CASRRGQGYGYTF.

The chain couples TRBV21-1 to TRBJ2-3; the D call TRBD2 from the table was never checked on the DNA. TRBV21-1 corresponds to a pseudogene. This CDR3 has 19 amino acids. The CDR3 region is CASSKLLSSAGRSTDTQYF. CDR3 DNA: TGTGCCAGCAGCAAACTCCTGAGCTCGGCGGGCCGTAGCACAGATACGCAGTATTTT.

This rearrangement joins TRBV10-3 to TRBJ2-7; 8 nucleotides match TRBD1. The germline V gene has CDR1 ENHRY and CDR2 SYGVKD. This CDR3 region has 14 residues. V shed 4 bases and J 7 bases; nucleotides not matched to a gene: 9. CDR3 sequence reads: CAISGQQGVGEQYF. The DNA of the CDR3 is TGTGCCATCAGTGGGCAACAGGGGGTGGGTGAGCAGTACTTC.

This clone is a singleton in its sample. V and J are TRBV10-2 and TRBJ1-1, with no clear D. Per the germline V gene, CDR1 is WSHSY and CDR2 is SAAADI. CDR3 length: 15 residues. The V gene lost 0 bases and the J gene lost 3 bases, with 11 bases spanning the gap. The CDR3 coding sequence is TGCGCCAGCAGTGAGTCACGGGGATGGTACACTGAAGCTTTCTTT. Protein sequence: CASSESRGWYTEAFF.

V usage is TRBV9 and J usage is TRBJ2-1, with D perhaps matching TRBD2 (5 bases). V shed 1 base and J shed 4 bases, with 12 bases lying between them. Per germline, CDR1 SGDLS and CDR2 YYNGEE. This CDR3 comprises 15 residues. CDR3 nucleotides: TGTGCCAGCAGCGTAATAGCGCAAGCATACAATGAGCAGTTCTTC. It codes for CASSVIAQAYNEQFF.

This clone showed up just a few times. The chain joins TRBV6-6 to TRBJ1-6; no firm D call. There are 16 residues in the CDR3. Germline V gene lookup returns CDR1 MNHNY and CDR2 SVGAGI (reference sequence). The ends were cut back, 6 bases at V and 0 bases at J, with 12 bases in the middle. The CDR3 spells CASRIDRSSYNSPLHF. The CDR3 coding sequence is TGTGCCAGCAGAATCGACCGGAGCTCCTATAATTCACCCCTCCACTTT.